The rows below give T cell receptor beta chains drawn from one sample of a study of blood T cell repertoires in COVID-19. Profiling relied on immunoSEQ multiplex PCR, and the TCRdb table lists in-frame clones only, not all of them. The repertoire holds 200,000 to 250,000 clones, with 83% as singletons. The specimen was peripheral blood. The receptors were gathered from a human donor in a cohort sampled during active COVID-19. CDR3s include the opening cysteine and the closing phenylalanine or tryptophan. A D gene is named only where the DNA matches it firmly. Rows may omit the clone size; those that give it use once, few, many or a size class.

j_call: TRBJ1-5; d_call: -; clone_size: -; v_call: TRBV2; cdr3_nt: TGTGCCAGCAGTGAAGTAGGGAGGTCCGGCAATCAGCCCCAGCATTTT; cdr3_aa: CASSEVGRSGNQPQHF
j_call: TRBJ1-2; d_call: -; clone_size: -; v_call: TRBV4-1; cdr3_nt: TGCGCCAGCAGCCAAGATTTCGGCAGGAACTATGGCTACACCTTC; cdr3_aa: CASSQDFGRNYGYTF
j_call: TRBJ1-5; d_call: -; clone_size: -; v_call: TRBV6-6; cdr3_nt: TGTGCCAGCAGTTACTCGTCCTTTCAGCCCCAGCATTTT; cdr3_aa: CASSYSSFQPQHF
j_call: TRBJ2-2; d_call: TRBD1; clone_size: -; v_call: TRBV5-4; cdr3_nt: TGTGCCAGCAGCTTGGATCCAGGGGGAAACACCGGGGAGCTGTTTTTT; cdr3_aa: CASSLDPGGNTGELFF
j_call: TRBJ2-7; d_call: -; clone_size: -; v_call: TRBV12-5; cdr3_nt: TGTGCTAGTGGTTTCGAACAGGGTTACGAGCAGTACTTC; cdr3_aa: CASGFEQGYEQYF
j_call: TRBJ1-6; d_call: -; clone_size: -; v_call: TRBV12-3/TRBV12-4; cdr3_nt: TGTGCCAGCAGCCGGGGGAATTCACCCCTCCACTTT; cdr3_aa: CASSRGNSPLHF
j_call: TRBJ1-4; d_call: TRBD1; clone_size: once; v_call: TRBV4-2; cdr3_nt: TGTGCCAGCAGCCAGGAGATCCAGGGGGCGAATGAAAAACTGTTTTTT; cdr3_aa: CASSQEIQGANEKLFF
j_call: TRBJ2-7; d_call: TRBD1; clone_size: -; v_call: TRBV11-2; cdr3_nt: TGTGCCAGCAGAAGAACAGGGGGACCAGCCTACGAGCAGTACTTC; cdr3_aa: CASRRTGGPAYEQYF
j_call: TRBJ1-6; d_call: -; clone_size: many; v_call: TRBV7-9; cdr3_nt: TGTGCCAGCAGCTTACCACCCAGAAATTCACCCCTCCACTTT; cdr3_aa: CASSLPPRNSPLHF
j_call: TRBJ1-1; d_call: -; clone_size: few; v_call: TRBV2; cdr3_nt: TGTGCCAGCAGTTCCTGGACTGACGGGAACACTGAAGCTTTCTTT; cdr3_aa: CASSSWTDGNTEAFF
j_call: TRBJ1-5; d_call: TRBD1; clone_size: -; v_call: TRBV5-8; cdr3_nt: TGTGCCAGCAGCTTGTACCAGGGGGCAGGTCAGCCCCAGCATTTT; cdr3_aa: CASSLYQGAGQPQHF
j_call: TRBJ1-1; d_call: -; clone_size: -; v_call: TRBV19; cdr3_nt: TGTGCCAGTAGTCGTGACCGGGACTTGGCTTTCTTT; cdr3_aa: CASSRDRDLAFF
j_call: TRBJ2-1; d_call: TRBD1; clone_size: -; v_call: TRBV29-1; cdr3_nt: TGCAGCGTCCGGGACAGAACCTACAATGAGCAGTTCTTC; cdr3_aa: CSVRDRTYNEQFF
j_call: TRBJ2-5; d_call: -; clone_size: -; v_call: TRBV21-1; cdr3_nt: TGTGCCAGCAACGAACCCTTGGGGGGGCCCCACGAGACCCAGTACTTC; cdr3_aa: CASNEPLGGPHETQYF
j_call: TRBJ2-7; d_call: TRBD1; clone_size: -; v_call: TRBV2; cdr3_nt: TGTGCCAGCCACCGGGACAGACTTTACGAGCAGTACTTC; cdr3_aa: CASHRDRLYEQYF
j_call: TRBJ2-7; d_call: -; clone_size: -; v_call: TRBV2; cdr3_nt: TGTGCCAGCCGAACAGGGTTAAGCTCCTACGAGCAGTACTTC; cdr3_aa: CASRTGLSSYEQYF
j_call: TRBJ1-1; d_call: TRBD1; clone_size: -; v_call: TRBV7-6; cdr3_nt: TGTGCCAGCAGCCCCGGGACAGACACTGAAGCTTTCTTT; cdr3_aa: CASSPGTDTEAFF
j_call: TRBJ2-3; d_call: -; clone_size: -; v_call: TRBV10-1; cdr3_nt: TGCGCCAGCAGTGAGTCCACATCAGATACGCAGTATTTT; cdr3_aa: CASSESTSDTQYF
j_call: TRBJ2-7; d_call: -; clone_size: -; v_call: TRBV6-5; cdr3_nt: TGTGCCAGCAGTTACTCCCGGCAGGGAGGCAACGAGCAGTACTTC; cdr3_aa: CASSYSRQGGNEQYF
j_call: TRBJ2-1; d_call: TRBD2; clone_size: few; v_call: TRBV4-2; cdr3_nt: TGTGCCAGCAGCCCGGGGGGTGGGAATGAGCAGTTCTTC; cdr3_aa: CASSPGGGNEQFF
j_call: TRBJ1-4; d_call: -; clone_size: -; v_call: TRBV18; cdr3_nt: TGTGCCAGCTCACTCAAACCGCGGGATTCCAATAATGAAAAACTGTTTTTT; cdr3_aa: CASSLKPRDSNNEKLFF
j_call: TRBJ2-1; d_call: -; clone_size: -; v_call: TRBV5-1; cdr3_nt: TGCGCCAGCAGCCCCGACAGATACAATGAGCAGTTCTTC; cdr3_aa: CASSPDRYNEQFF
j_call: TRBJ1-5; d_call: -; clone_size: -; v_call: TRBV28; cdr3_nt: TGTGCCAGCAGTTTTGGAGACTATAGCAATCAGCCCCAGCATTTT; cdr3_aa: CASSFGDYSNQPQHF
j_call: TRBJ1-1; d_call: TRBD1; clone_size: -; v_call: TRBV5-1; cdr3_nt: TGCGCCAGCAGCCCCGGACAGGGTCGTGGGACTGAAGCTTTCTTT; cdr3_aa: CASSPGQGRGTEAFF
j_call: TRBJ1-1; d_call: -; clone_size: -; v_call: TRBV6-1; cdr3_nt: TGTGCCAGCAGTGAAGCGAGGGTAAACACTGAAGCTTTCTTT; cdr3_aa: CASSEARVNTEAFF
j_call: TRBJ2-7; d_call: TRBD1; clone_size: -; v_call: TRBV19; cdr3_nt: TGTGCCAGTAGTATCCGGGACAGGGACCCCTACGAGCAGTACTTC; cdr3_aa: CASSIRDRDPYEQYF
j_call: TRBJ1-4; d_call: TRBD1; clone_size: -; v_call: TRBV28; cdr3_nt: TGTGCCAGCAAGATAGGACAGGAGGGAACTAATGAAAAACTGTTTTTT; cdr3_aa: CASKIGQEGTNEKLFF